These 22 T cell receptor beta chains originate from one sample sequenced in a study of technical replicates of blood from four donors. Libraries were prepared by immunoSEQ multiplex PCR; TCRdb keeps only in-frame clonotypes and omits some of them. Of about 59,000 clones detected, just under 95% appear once; the ten largest clones hold over 4%. Material for sequencing was PBMCs. All receptors derive from a human donor in good health. Some clones in this sample may be carry-over from other donors' samples.

The CDR3 loop reads CASSFSGLEVDEQFF. CDR3 in DNA: TGTGCCAGCAGCTTTAGCGGGCTGGAGGTGGATGAGCAGTTCTTC. V gene TRBV7-2 combines with J gene TRBJ2-1; 7 bases match TRBD2. The CDR3 contains 15 residues. From germline, CDR1 is SGHTA and CDR2 FQGNSA. The V segment lost 3 bases and the J segment 8 bases; nucleotides outside the gene matches: 10.

The gene calls are TRBV27 and TRBJ1-5, with 7 positions matching TRBD1. Germline trimming cut 5 bases from V and 4 bases from J; bases unmatched to any gene: 5. The CDR3 sequence is 14 residues long. Per the germline V gene, CDR1 is MNHEY and CDR2 is SMNVEV (reference sequence). The CDR3 nucleotides are TGTGCCAGCAGTCCCCCAGGGGGGAATCAGCCCCAGCATTTT. Protein: CASSPPGGNQPQHF.

The chain carries TRBV7-9 and TRBJ2-7, with TRBD1 as a possible D gene (5 bases). From germline, CDR1 is SEHNR and CDR2 FQNEAQ (reference sequence). V was cut by 2 bases and J by 5 bases, with 7 bases left in between. This CDR3 is 12 amino acids long. Written as DNA, the CDR3 is TGTGCCAGCAGCTTACCAGGGAACGAGCAGTACTTC. This sequence encodes CASSLPGNEQYF.

This clone showed up just a few times. The chain links TRBV6-5 to TRBJ1-6, with D perhaps matching TRBD1 (6 bases). V lost 6 bases and J lost 7, with 10 bases in between. Germline loops: CDR1 MNHEY, CDR2 SVGAGI. The CDR3 runs 13 residues. DNA of the CDR3: TGTGCCAGCAGATGGCAGGGGAATTCACCCCTCCACTTT. Translation: CASRWQGNSPLHF.

The V and J genes are TRBV19 and TRBJ1-2; D perhaps matches TRBD1 (5 bases). V was pared by 6 bases and J by 6 bases, with 17 bases between. CDR1 is LNHDA and CDR2 is SQIVND in the germline V gene (reference sequence). CDR3 size: 14 residues. DNA for the CDR3: TGTGCCAGTAGGCCGTCCGGGGGGATCCATGGCTACACCTTC. It is translated as CASRPSGGIHGYTF.

CDR3 coding DNA: TGTGCCAGCAGCGCCAGCGGGATGGTTCCCGGGGAGCTGTTTTTT. Protein product: CASSASGMVPGELFF. V and J are TRBV11-3 and TRBJ2-2; TRBD2 matches 7 bases. The V gene end was trimmed by 5 bases and the J gene end by 6 bases; junction bases not matched to a gene: 9. CDR3 size: 15 residues. The V gene's germline CDR1 is SGHNT and CDR2 YENEEA.

This clone was detected only once. The rearrangement joins TRBV4-3 to TRBJ2-2, with D possibly being TRBD2 (6 bases). The CDR3 is 18 amino acids. V was cut by 0 bases and J by 6 bases, with 20 bases left in between. Germline CDR1 LGHNA, CDR2 YSLEER. The CDR3 here is CASSQDPKAGGVSGELFF. CDR3 nucleotide sequence: TGCGCCAGCAGCCAAGACCCAAAGGCGGGCGGGGTCTCCGGGGAGCTGTTTTTT.

The rearrangement links TRBV6-5 to TRBJ1-2; D unresolved. The germline gives CDR1 MNHEY, CDR2 SVGAGI. The CDR3 is made up of 15 amino acids. The V end was cut by 2 bases, the J end by 5 bases, with 15 bases between. CDR3: CASSYDLTSIYGYTF. The CDR3 DNA reads as TGTGCCAGCAGTTACGACTTAACTAGCATATATGGCTACACCTTC.

This clone appeared a single time. CDR3 coding DNA: TGTGCCAGCAGGGAGGACAGGGCGACTGAAGCTTTCTTT. This gives the protein CASREDRATEAFF. This chain connects TRBV6-1 to TRBJ1-1; 8 bases map to TRBD1. The V gene end was trimmed by 6 bases and the J gene end by 5 bases; junction bases not matched to a gene: 5. Germline lookup yields CDR1 MNHNS and CDR2 SASEGT. The CDR3 length is 13 residues.

This clone has only one observation. The J gene is TRBJ2-7, the V gene TRBV10-2; 8 positions match TRBD1. The CDR3 is made up of 14 amino acids. Germline-derived CDR1 and CDR2 are WSHSY and SAAADI. Trimming at V came to 8 bases and at J to 2 bases, leaving 8 bases not matched to a gene. The CDR3 DNA is TGCGCCAGCCGCGGACAGGGAACTACCTACGAGCAGTACTTC. Its protein product is CASRGQGTTYEQYF.

The chain joins TRBV30 to TRBJ2-7; 7 bases agree with TRBD2. This CDR3 contains 13 residues. CDR1 GTSNPN and CDR2 SVGIG come from the germline V gene (reference sequence). V shed 3 bases, J shed 6 bases, and the junction held 8 bases outside the gene matches. The CDR3 DNA is TGTGCCTGGAGCCCCGATACGGGAGGCGAGCAGTACTTC. Protein product: CAWSPDTGGEQYF.

V is TRBV5-1 and J is TRBJ1-1; D not resolved. The germline gives CDR1 SGHRS, CDR2 YFSETQ. Deletions cut 5 bases from V and 5 bases from J, with 10 bases between. This CDR3 spans 12 amino acids. The DNA for the CDR3 is TGCGCCAGCAGTGGTGATGCGACTGAAGCTTTCTTT. The encoded protein is CASSGDATEAFF.

V usage is TRBV7-2 and J usage is TRBJ2-7, with D perhaps matching TRBD2 (6 bases). The germline CDR1 and CDR2 sequences are SGHTA and FQGNSA. V was clipped by 5 bases and J by 7 bases, with 15 bases between them. The CDR3 is 13 amino acids. As DNA, the CDR3 is TGTGCCAGCAGCCTACCCCCCGGGACTGAGCAGTACTTC. Translated: CASSLPPGTEQYF.

The rearrangement joins TRBV4-1 to TRBJ1-1, with a weak D call TRBD1 (6 bases). Trimming took 3 bases from V and 4 from J, leaving 12 bases between them. Germline V gene data show CDR1 as MGHRA and CDR2 as YSYEKL. The length of the CDR3 is 14 residues. CDR3 loop: CASSHQGSGTEAFF. As DNA, the CDR3 is TGCGCCAGCAGCCATCAGGGGTCGGGCACTGAAGCTTTCTTT.

The genes are TRBV2 and TRBJ2-1; 11 bases match TRBD2. This CDR3 has 15 amino acids. J was trimmed by 4 bases and V by 6 bases; bases with no gene match: 5. Germline CDR1 and CDR2: SNHLY and FYNNEI. CDR3 DNA: TGTGCCAGCAGGGATACTAGCGGGAGATACAATGAGCAGTTCTTC. This encodes CASRDTSGRYNEQFF.

The chain links TRBV9 to TRBJ2-1, with 7 bases that match TRBD2. V dropped 2 bases and J dropped 5; count of bases not matched to a gene: 10. Per germline, CDR1 SGDLS and CDR2 YYNGEE. The CDR3 loop spans 16 amino acids. CDR3 loop: CASSVEAGRGNNEQFF. For the CDR3, the DNA is TGTGCCAGCAGCGTCGAAGCGGGACGAGGGAACAATGAGCAGTTCTTC.

This clone has more than one count but fewer than ten. This chain joins TRBV4-2 and TRBJ1-1, with TRBD1 as a possible D gene (6 bases). This CDR3 comprises 13 residues. Per germline, CDR1 LGHNA and CDR2 YNFKEQ. The V gene lost 1 base and the J gene lost 6 bases, with 9 bases spanning the gap. The CDR3 here is CASSQGGTSEAFF. For the CDR3, the DNA is TGTGCCAGCAGCCAAGGAGGGACATCTGAAGCTTTCTTT.

The chain links TRBV19 to TRBJ2-7; 13 bases match TRBD2. J gave up 2 bases and V 4 bases, and 5 bases lay outside the gene matches. Germline CDR1 is LNHDA and CDR2 is SQIVND (reference sequence). The CDR3 runs to 16 residues. The CDR3 sequence: CASSTRLAGGPYEQYF. CDR3 DNA: TGTGCCAGTAGTACAAGACTAGCGGGAGGACCCTACGAGCAGTACTTC.

The CDR3 protein is CASSADKSSYNSPLHF. CDR3 bases: TGTGCCAGCAGCGCGGACAAGAGCTCCTATAATTCACCCCTCCACTTT. J is TRBJ1-6 and V is TRBV5-4; D might be TRBD1 (5 bases). CDR3 length equals 16 residues. Between the trimmed V and J ends, which lost 4 bases and 0 bases, there was a span of 11 bases. CDR1 SGHNT and CDR2 YYREEE come from the germline V gene (reference sequence). The full variable domain, its missing parts supplied by reference TRBV5-4 and TRBJ1-6, is ETGVTQSPTHLIKTRGQQVTLRCSSQSGHNTVSWYQQALGQGPQFIFQYYREEENGRGNFPPRFSGLQFPNYSSELNVNALELDDSALYLCASSADKSSYNSPLHFGNGTRLTVT.

This clone was recorded a few times. The V call is TRBV11-2, the J call TRBJ1-1; D may be TRBD1 (5 bases). This CDR3 has 16 residues. In germline, CDR1 is SGHAT, CDR2 FQNNGV. V lost 3 bases and J 4 bases, leaving 18 bases between the germline ends. The CDR3 coding sequence is TGTGCCAGCAGCTTCCCCCGTGGGCAGGGCGGCACTGAAGCTTTCTTT. Encoded protein: CASSFPRGQGGTEAFF.

The CDR3 loop is CASSVGQTFNTEAFF. The CDR3 nucleotides read TGTGCCAGCAGCGTGGGACAGACATTTAACACTGAAGCTTTCTTT. The chain employs TRBV7-2 and TRBJ1-1; 7 nucleotides agree with TRBD1. Germline loops: CDR1 SGHTA, CDR2 FQGNSA. The length of the CDR3 is 15 residues. V dropped 5 bases and J dropped 2; count of bases not matched to a gene: 8.

The chain has TRBV5-6 and TRBJ2-2; TRBD2 aligns across 13 bases. Germline CDR1 is SGHDT and CDR2 is YYEEEE. The CDR3 runs to 18 residues. V trimming: 0 bases; J trimming: 7 bases; junction bases outside the gene matches: 9. DNA for the CDR3: TGTGCCAGCAGCTTGGAACTAGCGGGGGGGCGAGATGGCGGGGAGCTGTTTTTT. It translates to CASSLELAGGRDGGELFF.